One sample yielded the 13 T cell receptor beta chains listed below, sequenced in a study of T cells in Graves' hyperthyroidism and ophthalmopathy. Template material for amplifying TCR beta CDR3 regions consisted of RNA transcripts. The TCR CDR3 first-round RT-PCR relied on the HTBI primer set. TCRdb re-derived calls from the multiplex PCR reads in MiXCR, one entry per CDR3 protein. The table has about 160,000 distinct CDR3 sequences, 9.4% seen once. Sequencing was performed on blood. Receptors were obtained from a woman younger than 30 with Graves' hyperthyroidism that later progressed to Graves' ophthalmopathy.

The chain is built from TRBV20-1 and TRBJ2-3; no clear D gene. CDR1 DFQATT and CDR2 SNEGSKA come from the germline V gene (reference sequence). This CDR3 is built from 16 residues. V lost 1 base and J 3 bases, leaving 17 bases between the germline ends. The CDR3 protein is CSARGDLVRSTDTQYF. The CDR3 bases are TGCAGTGCTAGAGGAGACCTAGTCCGGTCTACAGATACGCAGTATTTT.

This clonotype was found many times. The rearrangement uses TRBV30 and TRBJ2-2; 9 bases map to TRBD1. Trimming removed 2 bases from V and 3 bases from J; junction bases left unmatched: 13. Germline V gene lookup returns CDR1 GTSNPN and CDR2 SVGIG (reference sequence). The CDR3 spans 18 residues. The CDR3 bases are TGTGCCTGGAGTCTTACCACAGGGGGCGTACTTGACACCGGGGAGCTGTTTTTT. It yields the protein CAWSLTTGGVLDTGELFF.

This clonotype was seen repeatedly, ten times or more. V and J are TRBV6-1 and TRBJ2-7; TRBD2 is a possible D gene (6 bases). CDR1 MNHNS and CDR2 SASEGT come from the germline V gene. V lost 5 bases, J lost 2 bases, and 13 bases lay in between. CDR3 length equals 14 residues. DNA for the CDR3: TGTGCCAGCAGTCCCTTGGGCGGGGCCTACGAGCAGTACTTC. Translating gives CASSPLGGAYEQYF.

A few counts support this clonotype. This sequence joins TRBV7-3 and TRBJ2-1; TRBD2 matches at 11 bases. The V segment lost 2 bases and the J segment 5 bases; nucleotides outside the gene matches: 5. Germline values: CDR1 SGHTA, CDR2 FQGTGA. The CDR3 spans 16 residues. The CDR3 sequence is CASSLHSSGGNNEQFF. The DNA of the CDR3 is TGTGCCAGCAGCTTACATTCTAGCGGGGGGAACAATGAGCAGTTCTTC.

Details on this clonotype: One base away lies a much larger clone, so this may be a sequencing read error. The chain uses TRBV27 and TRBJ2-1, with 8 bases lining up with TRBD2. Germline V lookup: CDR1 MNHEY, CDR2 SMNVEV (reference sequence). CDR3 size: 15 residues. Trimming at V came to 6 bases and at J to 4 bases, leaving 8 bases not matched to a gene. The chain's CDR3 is CASSPGGKAYNEQFF. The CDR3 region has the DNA TGTGCCAGCAGCCCGGGGGGGAAAGCTTACAATGAGCAGTTCTTC.

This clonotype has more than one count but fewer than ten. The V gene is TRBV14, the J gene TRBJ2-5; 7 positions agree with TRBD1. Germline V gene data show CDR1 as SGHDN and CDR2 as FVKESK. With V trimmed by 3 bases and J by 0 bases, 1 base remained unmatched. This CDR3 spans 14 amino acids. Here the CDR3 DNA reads TGTGCCAGCAGCCATAGGGGGCACCAAGAGACCCAGTACTTC. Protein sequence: CASSHRGHQETQYF.

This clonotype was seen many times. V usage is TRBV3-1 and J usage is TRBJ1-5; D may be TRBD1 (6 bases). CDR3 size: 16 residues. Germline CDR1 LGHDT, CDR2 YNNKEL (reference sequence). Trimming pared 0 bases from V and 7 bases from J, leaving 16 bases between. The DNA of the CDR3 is TGTGCCAGCAGCCAAGAACCCGAGGGGGGGGTGCAGCCCCAGCATTTT. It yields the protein CASSQEPEGGVQPQHF. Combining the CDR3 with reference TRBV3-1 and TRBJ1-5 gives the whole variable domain DTAVSQTPKYLVTQMGNDKSIKCEQNLGHDTMYWYKQDSKKFLKIMFSYNNKELIINETVPNRFSPKSPDKAHLNLHINSLELGDSAVYFCASSQEPEGGVQPQHFGDGTRLSIL.

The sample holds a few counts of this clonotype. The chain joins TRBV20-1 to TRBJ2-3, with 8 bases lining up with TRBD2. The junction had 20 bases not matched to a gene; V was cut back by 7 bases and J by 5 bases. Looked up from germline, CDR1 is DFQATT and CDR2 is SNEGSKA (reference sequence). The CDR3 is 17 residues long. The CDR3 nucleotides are TGCAGTGTCCGCGATCTAGCGGGCAACTTTGGGGGAGATACGCAGTATTTT. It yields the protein CSVRDLAGNFGGDTQYF.

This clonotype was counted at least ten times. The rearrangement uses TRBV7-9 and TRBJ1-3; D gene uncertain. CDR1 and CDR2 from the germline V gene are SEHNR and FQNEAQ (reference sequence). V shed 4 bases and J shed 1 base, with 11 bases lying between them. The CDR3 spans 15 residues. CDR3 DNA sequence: TGTGCCAGCAGCTCTCCGTTGGTATCTGGAAACACCATATATTTT. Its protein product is CASSSPLVSGNTIYF. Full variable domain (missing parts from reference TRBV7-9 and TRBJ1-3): DTGVSQNPRHKITKRGQNVTFRCDPISEHNRLYWYRQTLGQGPEFLTYFQNEAQLEKSRLLSDRFSAERPKGSFSTLEIQRTEQGDSAMYLCASSSPLVSGNTIYFGEGSWLTVV.

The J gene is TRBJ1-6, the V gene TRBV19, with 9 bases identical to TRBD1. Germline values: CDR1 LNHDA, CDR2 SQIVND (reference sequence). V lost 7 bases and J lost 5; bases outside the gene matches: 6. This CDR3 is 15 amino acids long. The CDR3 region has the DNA TGTGCCAGTAACCCGGGACAGGGTAATAATTCACCCCTCCACTTT. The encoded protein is CASNPGQGNNSPLHF.

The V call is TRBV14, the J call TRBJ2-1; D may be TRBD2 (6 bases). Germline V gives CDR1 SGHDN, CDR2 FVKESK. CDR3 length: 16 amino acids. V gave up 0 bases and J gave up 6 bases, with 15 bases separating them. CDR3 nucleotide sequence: TGTGCCAGCAGCCAAGATAGTTGGGCAGCGGGCAATGAGCAGTTCTTC. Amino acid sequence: CASSQDSWAAGNEQFF.

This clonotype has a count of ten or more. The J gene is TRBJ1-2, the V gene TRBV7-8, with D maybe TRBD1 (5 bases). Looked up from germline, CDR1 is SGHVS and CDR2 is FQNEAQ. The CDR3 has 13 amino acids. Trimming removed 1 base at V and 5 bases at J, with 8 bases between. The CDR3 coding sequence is TGTGCCAGCAGCTTAGTGACAGCTTATGGCTACACCTTC. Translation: CASSLVTAYGYTF.

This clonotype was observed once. This chain's CDR3 is CASSQSSLGVQEKLFF. In DNA form, the CDR3 reads TGTGCCAGCAGCCAAAGTTCTTTGGGGGTACAGGAAAAACTGTTTTTT. This chain joins TRBV3-1 and TRBJ1-4; D possibly corresponds to TRBD1 (5 bases). Germline CDR1 and CDR2: LGHDT and YNNKEL (reference sequence). V lost 2 bases, J lost 8 bases, and 18 bases lay in between. The length of the CDR3 is 16 residues.